This TCR beta chain emerged from a study of T-cell memory formation after mild COVID-19 (dated by TCRdb to 2020 to 2022). As for the study more broadly: TCR sequence clusters from the two donors were largely donor specific. T-cell clones expanding and contracting after mild COVID-19 in a couple of donors were tracked by longitudinal TCRalpha and TCRbeta repertoire sequencing. The cohort comprised two young, previously healthy adult volunteers, one female and one male. Overall results and qualifications from the work: Whether the second-wave clones peaking on day 37 were SARS-CoV-2 specific was not confirmed. Some responding clones were detected in pre-infection memory, suggesting pre-existing cross-reactive memory T cells joined the SARS-CoV-2 response. Contracting CD4+ clones were located mainly in the CM and EM memory subsets, whereas CD8+ clones were found to be enriched in EMRA. The study included only two mild cases, and larger cohorts that include severe cases with pre-infection samples were judged to be necessary. Clones that contracted from day 15 to 85 showed balanced CD4/CD8 phenotypes, whereas a second wave of clones that expanded from day 15 to 37 leaned towards CD4+.

Inclusive of the bounding cysteine and phenylalanine, the CDR3 is 12 residues long. Of the read, only the CDR3 DNA is kept; its 36 bases are in frame from base 1. The CDR1 and CDR2 encoded by the germline V gene are MNHEY and SVGEGT. Trimming at the junction amounts to 5 bases on V and 6 bases on J, and the germline ends lie 10 bases apart. Ficoll-Paque density gradient centrifugation was the method used to isolate PBMCs. About this clonotype itself: Its recognized antigen is unknown. No qualities accompany the bases; no much larger clone lies one base away.

Reads for this sample came from an Illumina NovaSeq 6000. cDNA libraries for TCRalpha and TCRbeta were prepared by 5'RACE using constant-segment primers, with sample barcodes and unique molecular identifiers added. RNA was extracted from every sample with Trizol reagent. Amplification of the libraries took two PCR steps, and the second step added a second sample barcode plus Illumina TruSeq adapters. Sequencing of the libraries was done on an Illumina NovaSeq, producing 2 x 150 bp paired-end reads. The study's own analysis went as follows. With migec v1.2.7, reads were demultiplexed and then collapsed into UMI-guided consensus sequences. Using mixcr v2.1.11, UMI consensuses were aligned to TRA and TRB V and J templates and then assembled into clonotypes. Expanded or contracted clonotypes were those called significant by both edgeR and NoisET, with noise models trained on biological replicates. edgeR calls used a false discovery rate-adjusted p below 0.01 and a log2 fold-change threshold of 1. As an exploratory analysis of dynamics, max-normalized trajectories of the 1000 most abundant clonotypes were examined with PCA combined with hierarchical clustering. Each responding clone was given a CD4 or CD8 phenotype based on the CD4+ and CD8+ repertoires, which had been sequenced separately. TCRdb ran its own pipeline on the public reads, namely fastp trimming at Q25 and MiXCR clone calling, and kept in-frame beta chains. Each entry merges the rows of one CDR3 protein and shows their most common DNA and genes. TCRdb, not the authors, supplied the V and J calls. This sample gives some 320,000 distinct CDR3 sequences in total; roughly an eighth of them show up just once. The ten largest clones represent roughly 23% of the sample.

The clonotype was recovered from a man aged 18 to 30 who had mild COVID-19 (a few samples of this study predate the infection). The sample titles of this study are shuffled in the database, so cell type and time point are left out; the donor was told from shared clones. The rearranged segments are TRBV6-2 or TRBV6-3 and TRBJ1-1; no D gene is confidently identified. Sequenced input: PBMCs or a T cell subset sorted from them (not recorded which). The CDR3 protein is CASSPTRSEAFF. The nucleotide sequence is TGTGCCAGCAGTCCGACACGGTCTGAAGCTTTCTTT.